The T cell receptor (beta chain) under discussion was sequenced for a study of CD8 T cells in Susac syndrome. This clonotype was seen a single time. Trimming removed 5 bases from V and 2 bases from J, with 22 bases in between. The CDR3 extends over 17 amino acids. Looked up from germline, CDR1 is DFQATT and CDR2 is SNEGSKA (reference sequence). Reverse transcription of about 0.5 to 1 ug RNA was carried out with random hexamers. TCRdb recomputed calls from the immunoSEQ multiplex PCR reads with MiXCR, one row per CDR3 protein. The sample contains 77,000 or so distinct CDR3 sequences, 90% to 95% of which appear only once. The TEMRA cells underwent FACS enrichment, while the CD8+ and CD4+ T cells underwent negative isolation.

The sequence derives from a human donor with Susac syndrome. The sample taken for sequencing was CD4+ T cells from PBMCs. The chain links TRBV20-1 to TRBJ1-5, with D tentatively TRBD1 (5 bases). The DNA for the CDR3 is TGCAGTGCTCTAGAGTGGAGGGGCGCGAGGGGCAATCAGCCCCAGCATTTT. This encodes CSALEWRGARGNQPQHF.